The entry below gives a single T cell receptor beta chain sequence along with its context. Germline is not matched at one junction end, which may reflect a read error. As handled by the study authors: Amplification with reference gene primers provided the estimates of nucleated cell counts. Clones were read by immunoSEQ multiplex PCR, and TCRdb kept only the in-frame ones, dropping some. That table furnishes V, J and clone size, whereas the DNA furnished D and trimming. The table has 150,000 or so clones, about 86% seen once. The germline CDR1 and CDR2 sequences are SGHTA and FQGNSA. The CDR3 totals 13 residues. These data are taken from a study of blood T cell repertoires in COVID-19. Study-wide background: Acute-phase and convalescent COVID-19 samples originated in the United States, Italy and Spain. PBMCs, B-cell-depleted T cells, or T cells provided the cDNA or gDNA that made up the material.

The sequencing input was peripheral blood. This TCR was sampled from a woman in her sixties or seventies with acute or convalescent COVID-19. The chain employs TRBV7-2 and TRBJ2-5; D may be TRBD2 (6 bases). Here the CDR3 DNA reads TGTGCCAGCAGCTCACAGGAGGGAGAGTCCCAGTACTTC. It codes for CASSSQEGESQYF.